The clone carrying this T cell receptor beta chain was detected a few times. The sample originates from a study of early T cells in non-severe SARS-CoV-2 infection. As for the study in general: The input, bulk RNA from unsorted whole blood, was sequenced, and chains were unpaired.

The V gene's germline CDR1 is SGHRS and CDR2 YFSETQ. The V and J ends lost 6 bases and 0 bases respectively, with 7 bases between them. The CDR3 runs to 14 residues. Attached unique molecular identifiers marked individual cDNA molecules. TCRdb reprocessed the 5' RACE reads via MiXCR and lists one record per CDR3 protein. Of 25,000 to 40,000 distinct CDR3 sequences detected, 5% to 7% appear once; the ten largest clones hold 20% to 25%. The sequenced sample was whole blood. The receptor was derived from an adult who was a healthcare worker with PCR-confirmed SARS-CoV-2 infection or an uninfected control (not recorded which). V is TRBV5-1 and J is TRBJ2-6; D gene ambiguous. CDR3 DNA sequence: TGCGCCAGCAATCGGATCTCTGGGGCCAACGTCCTGACTTTC. This sequence encodes CASNRISGANVLTF. The entire variable domain, with the rest obtained from reference TRBV5-1 and TRBJ2-6, is as follows: KAGVTQTPRYLIKTRGQQVTLSCSPISGHRSVSWYQQTPGQGLQFLFEYFSETQRNKGNFPGRFSGRQFSNSRSEMNVSTLELGDSALYLCASNRISGANVLTFGAGSRLTVL.